These 24 T cell receptor beta chains came from one sample sequenced in a study of PD-L1 blockade in urothelial cancer. The assay was immunoSEQ multiplex PCR, and TCRdb's table has in-frame clones only and misses some. The table has more than 85,000 clones, about nine tenths seen once. The specimen comprised PBMCs, sampled around atezolizumab (anti-PD-L1) treatment. All receptors derive from a woman older than 75 with urothelial cancer.

V gene TRBV2 combines with J gene TRBJ2-3; D may be TRBD1 (6 bases). CDR1 and CDR2 (germline): SNHLY, FYNNEI. V lost 10 bases to trimming and J lost 9 bases, with 17 bases between them. The CDR3 consists of 12 residues. The CDR3: CATHRAQGTQYF. The CDR3 DNA is TGTGCCACCCACAGGGCCCAGGGAACGCAGTATTTT.

The chain couples TRBV14 to TRBJ2-7; D remains unclear. The germline V gene has CDR1 SGHDN and CDR2 FVKESK. This CDR3 is built from 15 residues. The V and J ends lost 5 bases and 3 bases respectively, with 17 bases between them. CDR3 sequence: CASSSNNLKIYEQYF. The CDR3, as DNA: TGTGCCAGCAGCTCCAATAACTTGAAAATCTACGAGCAGTACTTC.

This sequence joins TRBV9 and TRBJ2-5, with D possibly TRBD2 on 7 matching bases. Trimming removed 0 bases at V and 5 bases at J, with 20 bases between. Germline values: CDR1 SGDLS, CDR2 YYNGEE. This CDR3 comprises 17 residues. CDR3 in amino acids: CASSVGGGDTLGETQYF. Here the CDR3 DNA reads TGTGCCAGCAGCGTAGGAGGGGGGGACACCTTGGGGGAGACCCAGTACTTC.

The chain combines TRBV5-1 with TRBJ1-3; 7 bases fit TRBD1. The CDR3 loop spans 15 amino acids. CDR1 is SGHRS, CDR2 YFSETQ, per germline. The trim removed 4 bases at V and 0 bases at J, leaving 4 bases unmatched. CDR3 in amino acids: CASSLRQGSGNTIYF. The CDR3 nucleotides read TGCGCCAGCAGCCTAAGACAGGGCTCTGGAAACACCATATATTTT.

The chain couples TRBV19 to TRBJ2-2; TRBD2 aligns across 11 bases. Germline V lookup: CDR1 LNHDA, CDR2 SQIVND (reference sequence). The CDR3 extends over 14 amino acids. Unmatched junction bases numbered 6, after V lost 8 bases and J lost 7 bases. The CDR3 sequence: CASGTSGSVGELFF. CDR3 bases: TGTGCCAGTGGAACTAGCGGGAGTGTCGGGGAGCTGTTTTTT. The full variable domain, in which reference TRBV19 and TRBJ2-2 provide the parts outside the CDR3, is DGGITQSPKYLFRKEGQNVTLSCEQNLNHDAMYWYRQDPGQGLRLIYYSQIVNDFQKGDIAEGYSVSREKKESFPLTVTSAQKNPTAFYLCASGTSGSVGELFFGEGSRLTVL.

This chain connects TRBV4-2 to TRBJ2-3; 8 bases line up with TRBD2. This CDR3 comprises 15 residues. Trimming cost V 7 bases and J 2 bases; bases outside gene matches: 8. CDR1 is LGHNA and CDR2 is YNFKEQ in the germline V gene. CDR3: CASTQGGGYTDTQYF. The CDR3 DNA sequence: TGTGCCAGCACCCAGGGCGGGGGGTACACAGATACGCAGTATTTT.

The chain couples TRBV9 to TRBJ2-1; D possibly corresponds to TRBD2 (5 bases). CDR3 length equals 15 residues. Germline V gives CDR1 SGDLS, CDR2 YYNGEE. Trimming took 0 bases from V and 6 from J, leaving 13 bases between them. CDR3 in DNA: TGTGCCAGCAGCGTAGGGACTCCAACTGGCAATGAGCAGTTCTTC. Its protein product is CASSVGTPTGNEQFF.

This chain joins TRBV27 and TRBJ1-1; D may be TRBD1 (5 bases). The CDR3 runs 16 residues. V lost 6 bases and J 1 base, leaving 18 bases between the germline ends. Germline V gene data show CDR1 as MNHEY and CDR2 as SMNVEV (reference sequence). The CDR3 DNA follows: TGTGCCAGCAGGAGATTAAGGGGAACAGGGAACACTGAAGCTTTCTTT. It codes for CASRRLRGTGNTEAFF.

The rearrangement joins TRBV7-2 to TRBJ2-7; the match to TRBD2 covers 10 bases. Per germline, CDR1 SGHTA and CDR2 FQGNSA. CDR3 length equals 15 residues. The V gene end was trimmed by 1 base and the J gene end by 5 bases; junction bases not matched to a gene: 5. As DNA, the CDR3 is TGTGCCAGCAGCTTAGAACTAGCGGGAATCCACGAGCAGTACTTC. It translates to CASSLELAGIHEQYF.

The J gene is TRBJ1-1, the V gene TRBV18, with D possibly being TRBD1 (5 bases). The CDR3 is 15 amino acids. Germline-derived CDR1 and CDR2 are KGHSH and LQKENI. V was cut by 0 bases and J by 5 bases, with 13 bases left in between. The CDR3, as DNA: TGTGCCAGCTCACCACCGGGCAGGGTCAATACTGAAGCTTTCTTT. Translation: CASSPPGRVNTEAFF. The full variable domain, completed using reference TRBV18 and TRBJ1-1, is NAGVMQNPRHLVRRRGQEARLRCSPMKGHSHVYWYRQLPEEGLKFMVYLQKENIIDESGMPKERFSAEFPKEGPSILRIQQVVRGDSAAYFCASSPPGRVNTEAFFGQGTRLTVV.

This clone was recorded a few times. CDR3 in DNA: TGTGCCAGCAGTGGCGAGACAGGAGCGACTCCCAACAATCAGCCCCAGCATTTT. Encoded protein: CASSGETGATPNNQPQHF. The rearrangement links TRBV6-1 to TRBJ1-5; possible D gene TRBD1, 6 bases. Germline CDR1 MNHNS, CDR2 SASEGT. This CDR3 is built from 18 residues. V gave up 4 bases and J gave up 3 bases, with 22 bases separating them.

The rearrangement links TRBV27 to TRBJ1-2; weak D call: TRBD1 (5 bases). Looked up from germline, CDR1 is MNHEY and CDR2 is SMNVEV (reference sequence). This CDR3 has 15 amino acids. Trimming took off 2 bases at V and 2 bases at J, with 12 bases between the two ends. The CDR3 protein is CASSLGPRGNYGYTF. CDR3 nucleotides: TGTGCCAGCAGTTTAGGCCCGCGGGGCAACTATGGCTACACCTTC.

The chain carries TRBV9 and TRBJ2-1, with TRBD2 matching 9 bases. Germline CDR1 and CDR2: SGDLS and YYNGEE. Losses at the gene ends were 0 bases for V and 4 bases for J; bases not matched to a gene: 2. The CDR3 runs 15 residues. CDR3 in amino acids: CASSVVAGGYNEQFF. The CDR3 nucleotides are TGTGCCAGCAGCGTAGTGGCGGGAGGGTACAATGAGCAGTTCTTC.

The genes are TRBV15 and TRBJ2-7; D uncertain. V lost 0 bases to trimming and J lost 0 bases, with 6 bases between them. The CDR3 has 14 amino acids. In germline, CDR1 is LNHNV, CDR2 YYDKDF (reference sequence). The chain's CDR3 is CATSRDPDSYEQYF. CDR3 sequence (DNA): TGTGCCACCAGCAGAGATCCAGACTCCTACGAGCAGTACTTC.

This sequence joins TRBV11-1 and TRBJ1-4; D is undetermined. There are 13 residues in the CDR3. V was pared by 3 bases and J by 7 bases, with 9 bases between. Looked up from germline, CDR1 is SGHAT and CDR2 is FQDESV (reference sequence). CDR3 protein: CASSFGVSEKLFF. The CDR3 DNA follows: TGTGCCAGCAGCTTCGGGGTCAGTGAAAAACTGTTTTTT.

CDR3 sequence reads: CASSLDRGGTEAFF. The CDR3 nucleotides are TGTGCCAGCAGCTTGGACAGGGGGGGGACTGAAGCTTTCTTT. The V call is TRBV5-6, the J call TRBJ1-1; 8 nucleotides match TRBD1. The CDR3 is 14 residues long. Germline values: CDR1 SGHDT, CDR2 YYEEEE. The V segment lost 0 bases and the J segment 5 bases; nucleotides outside the gene matches: 3.

Only a few counts were recorded for this clone. This chain links TRBV27 with TRBJ2-3; TRBD2 is a possible D gene (6 bases). Germline loops: CDR1 MNHEY, CDR2 SMNVEV (reference sequence). The V end was cut by 6 bases, the J end by 4 bases, with 17 bases between. CDR3 length: 15 residues. In nucleotides, the CDR3 is TGTGCCAGCAGCCACGGGAGTAAGCCCGCAGATACGCAGTATTTT. The encoded protein is CASSHGSKPADTQYF.

The genes are TRBV29-1 and TRBJ1-2; 9 bases fit TRBD1. Trimming cost V 5 bases and J 3 bases; bases outside gene matches: 7. The CDR3 is made up of 14 amino acids. Germline V gene lookup returns CDR1 SQVTM and CDR2 ANQGSEA. The CDR3 bases are TGCAGCGTTCTCGTACAGGGGGCACACTATGGCTACACCTTC. This gives the protein CSVLVQGAHYGYTF. Based on the CDR3 plus reference TRBV29-1 and TRBJ1-2, the full variable domain is SAVISQKPSRDICQRGTSLTIQCQVDSQVTMMFWYRQQPGQSLTLIATANQGSEATYESGFVIDKFPISRPNLTFSTLTVSNMSPEDSSIYLCSVLVQGAHYGYTFGSGTRLTVV.

The chain links TRBV6-6 to TRBJ1-1; weak D call: TRBD1 (5 bases). The CDR3 spans 12 residues. V was pared by 8 bases and J by 8 bases, with 15 bases between. Germline V gene lookup returns CDR1 MNHNY and CDR2 SVGAGI (reference sequence). In DNA, the CDR3 is TGTGCCAGCGGCGGGGGGTTTGCGGAAGCTTTCTTT. Protein sequence: CASGGGFAEAFF.

The V and J genes are TRBV7-9 and TRBJ1-4; 8 nucleotides line up with TRBD1. The ends lost 5 bases at V and 8 bases at J; junction bases unmatched: 19. Germline CDR1 and CDR2: SEHNR and FQNEAQ (reference sequence). This CDR3 region has 18 residues. The CDR3 region is CASSDTGTGIGRSEKLFF. CDR3 nucleotides: TGTGCCAGCAGCGATACCGGGACAGGAATAGGGAGAAGCGAAAAACTGTTTTTT.

The V and J genes are TRBV6-1 and TRBJ2-3; D perhaps matches TRBD1 (5 bases). The CDR3 spans 13 residues. Germline V gene data show CDR1 as MNHNS and CDR2 as SASEGT. The V and J ends lost 3 bases and 10 bases respectively, with 14 bases between them. The CDR3 region has the DNA TGTGCCAGCAGTGATTTGACAGCTGTGGCGCAGTATTTT. Translating gives CASSDLTAVAQYF.

The gene calls are TRBV7-9 and TRBJ2-1; D is uncertain. Germline V gives CDR1 SEHNR, CDR2 FQNEAQ (reference sequence). The CDR3 spans 13 residues. Trimming shortened V by 0 bases and J by 9 bases, and 9 bases separated the two germline ends. The CDR3 here is CASSLASSGEQFF. CDR3 nucleotide sequence: TGTGCCAGCAGCTTAGCCAGTTCAGGTGAGCAGTTCTTC.

Only one count was recorded for this clone. The rearrangement uses TRBV10-3 and TRBJ1-4; D is ambiguous. Germline CDR1 ENHRY, CDR2 SYGVKD. This CDR3 spans 16 amino acids. Trimming cost V 5 bases and J 0 bases, with 13 bases left between them. For the CDR3, the DNA is TGTGCCATCAGTAGCGGTTCGGGTGCAACTAATGAAAAACTGTTTTTT. Translating it yields CAISSGSGATNEKLFF.

This sequence joins TRBV6-4 and TRBJ1-3; TRBD1 matches 11 bases. V dropped 8 bases and J dropped 3; count of bases not matched to a gene: 12. CDR3 length: 17 residues. Germline V gene lookup returns CDR1 MRHNA and CDR2 SNTAGT. CDR3 sequence (DNA): TGTGCCAGCCCGGACAGGGGGCATCATCGGGGTGGAAACACCATATATTTT. Its protein is CASPDRGHHRGGNTIYF.